This T cell receptor beta chain was identified during a study of T cells in Graves' hyperthyroidism and ophthalmopathy. Whole-study context: At initial diagnosis, before any treatment had begun, peripheral blood was obtained.

Worth noting for this clonotype: As yet, its antigen is unknown. A much larger clone sits a single nucleotide away, making a read error possible.

The CDR3 extends over 15 amino acids. Germline values: CDR1 KGHSH, CDR2 LQKENI. Amplification targeted TCR beta CDR3 regions from RNA transcripts. The TCR CDR3 first-round RT-PCR relied on the HTBI primer set. TCRdb passed the multiplex PCR reads through MiXCR, listing each CDR3 protein once. The table lists 300,000 to 350,000 distinct CDR3 sequences, roughly 15% of them singletons. The patients, who ranged from 18 to 65 in age, presented with newly diagnosed hyperthyroidism lasting under 2 months. Study-level results: The blood repertoire included most of the expanded thyroid clonotypes above 0.001. Before onset, ophthalmopathy was predicted by the model a median roughly 6.8 months earlier.

The V and J genes are TRBV18 and TRBJ2-1, with 8 bases lining up with TRBD2. The sequenced sample consisted of blood. This TCR was recovered from a man aged 30 to 45 with Graves' hyperthyroidism. The DNA for the CDR3 is TGTACCAGCTCACCACCGCTAGCGGGTAACAATGAGCAGTTCTTC. Translated: CTSSPPLAGNNEQFF.